This T cell receptor (beta chain) emerged from a study of OX40 agonist ivuxolimab in advanced cancers. Study context: Given to patients was ivuxolimab, an agonistic anti-OX40 (CD134) antibody. Whole-study results and caveats: Among some nonresponders, normalized T-cell clonal expansion was also low. Partial responders at 0.1-3.0 mg/kg showed near-lowest clonal expansion.

After removal of 7 bases from V and 13 bases from J, the junction contained 10 bases not matched to a gene. This CDR3 contains 13 residues. Per the germline V gene, CDR1 is WSHSY and CDR2 is SAAADI. Clones were sequenced by immunoSEQ multiplex PCR, and TCRdb holds only the in-frame ones, with some missing. The top ten clones hold around 0.55% of a sample with under 150,000 clones, 80% to 90% of them seen once. A remark on this clone: The antigen is not known.

The chain carries TRBV10-2 and TRBJ2-3; 11 bases match TRBD2. The origin of this receptor is an adult with an advanced solid tumor such as melanoma, head and neck, liver or kidney cancer. The sample here was CD4+ or CD8+ T cells sorted from blood, taken in a trial of the OX40 agonist ivuxolimab. The CDR3 region has the DNA TGCGCCAGCATTGGGCAGGGACTAGCGGCCGAGTATTTT. Translation gives CASIGQGLAAEYF.